This passage covers 9 T cell receptor beta chains from one sample sequenced in a study of OX40 agonist ivuxolimab in advanced cancers. TCRdb's table, derived via immunoSEQ multiplex PCR, lists solely in-frame clones and lacks some. This table holds about 80,000 clones, 92% found once. Sample: CD4+ or CD8+ T cells sorted from blood, taken in a trial of the OX40 agonist ivuxolimab. The receptors originated from an adult with an advanced solid tumor such as melanoma, head and neck, liver or kidney cancer.

The V and J genes are TRBV6-6 and TRBJ1-2; weak D call: TRBD1 (6 bases). The CDR3 runs to 14 residues. V gave up 6 bases and J gave up 5 bases, with 16 bases separating them. Germline lookup yields CDR1 MNHNY and CDR2 SVGAGI (reference sequence). CDR3 coding DNA: TGTGCCAGCAGGCCGCGAGGGGGAGGGTATGGCTACACCTTC. It is translated as CASRPRGGGYGYTF.

V and J are TRBV13 and TRBJ2-7; perhaps TRBD1 as D (7 bases). Trimming removed 1 base from V and 3 bases from J, with 13 bases in between. The germline V gene has CDR1 PRHDT and CDR2 FYEKMQ (reference sequence). The CDR3 loop spans 15 amino acids. The chain's CDR3 is CASSLEGRGDYEQYF. The CDR3 DNA follows: TGTGCCAGCAGCTTAGAGGGCAGGGGGGACTACGAGCAGTACTTC.

V gene TRBV29-1 combines with J gene TRBJ2-3; the match to TRBD2 covers 15 bases. Germline V gene data show CDR1 as SQVTM and CDR2 as ANQGSEA. Losses at the gene ends were 3 bases for V and 2 bases for J; bases not matched to a gene: 21. The CDR3 spans 22 residues. CDR3: CSVEAVSPAGTSGGWSTDTQYF. The CDR3 nucleotides are TGCAGCGTTGAGGCTGTTAGTCCAGCCGGGACTAGCGGGGGGTGGTCCACAGATACGCAGTATTTT.

The V and J genes are TRBV12-5 and TRBJ2-1, with 8 bases lining up with TRBD2. With 1 base clipped from V and 2 bases from J, the junction kept 4 bases outside the gene matches. The CDR3 has 16 residues. CDR1 is LGHNT and CDR2 is FRNRAP in the germline V gene. In DNA, the CDR3 is TGTGCTAGTGGTTTGGACGGGGGGGCCCCCTACAATGAGCAGTTCTTC. Translation: CASGLDGGAPYNEQFF.

J is TRBJ2-1 and V is TRBV7-9; 7 bases match TRBD2. This CDR3 has 15 amino acids. The germline CDR1 and CDR2 sequences are SEHNR and FQNEAQ (reference sequence). V shed 3 bases, J shed 2 bases, and the junction held 4 bases outside the gene matches. CDR3 sequence reads: CASSFRLAPYNEQFF. The CDR3 coding sequence is TGTGCCAGCAGCTTTAGACTAGCCCCCTACAATGAGCAGTTCTTC.

This chain connects TRBV28 to TRBJ2-7; 8 bases map to TRBD2. Trimming at V came to 8 bases and at J to 6 bases, leaving 12 bases not matched to a gene. CDR1 is MDHEN, CDR2 SYDVKM, per germline. The CDR3 sequence is 14 residues long. CDR3 sequence reads: CASRLGSGVSEQYF. The DNA for the CDR3 is TGTGCCAGCCGTCTTGGTAGCGGGGTGAGCGAGCAGTACTTC. Supplemented by reference TRBV28 and TRBJ2-7, the full variable domain reads DVKVTQSSRYLVKRTGEKVFLECVQDMDHENMFWYRQDPGLGLRLIYFSYDVKMKEKGDIPEGYSVSREKKERFSLILESASTNQTSMYLCASRLGSGVSEQYFGPGTRLTVT.

This clone was picked up one time. The chain carries TRBV2 and TRBJ2-7; weak D call: TRBD1 (5 bases). CDR3 length equals 16 residues. The germline V and J ends were trimmed by 1 base and 0 bases, with 13 bases remaining between them. CDR1 and CDR2 from the germline V gene are SNHLY and FYNNEI. CDR3 protein: CASSEGSGSSSYEQYF. The CDR3 DNA reads TGTGCCAGCAGTGAAGGTTCAGGGTCGAGCTCCTACGAGCAGTACTTC.

The chain recombines TRBV5-4 with TRBJ1-1; D might be TRBD1 (5 bases). V gave up 1 base and J gave up 8 bases, with 9 bases separating them. This CDR3 contains 12 residues. Germline CDR1 SGHNT, CDR2 YYREEE (reference sequence). The CDR3 spells CASSLTRDEAFF. DNA of the CDR3: TGTGCCAGCAGCTTGACCCGGGACGAAGCTTTCTTT.

This clone was recorded once. This rearrangement joins TRBV6-5 to TRBJ2-7; 8 nucleotides agree with TRBD1. Germline V gene data show CDR1 as MNHEY and CDR2 as SVGAGI. J gave up 2 bases and V 4 bases, and 7 bases lay outside the gene matches. The CDR3 is made up of 15 amino acids. In nucleotides, the CDR3 is TGTGCCAGCAGTTCCCGGACAGGGTCGGCCTACGAGCAGTACTTC. It encodes CASSSRTGSAYEQYF.